Below, one T cell receptor (beta chain) is given with its context. Its specificity is unknown. This sample is part of a study of OX40 agonist ivuxolimab in advanced cancers. Assay: immunoSEQ multiplex PCR; the TCRdb copy retains only in-frame clones and omits some. The table shows about 61,000 clones, with roughly four fifths occurring only once. Study findings and constraints: CD4+ and CD8+ blood T cells expanded clonally by week 6 at 0.1 to 3.0 mg/kg. Among the lowest peripheral clonal expansion occurred in 0.1-3.0 mg/kg partial responders. Antigens targeted by the expanded peripheral T cells were not determined.

This specimen was CD4+ or CD8+ T cells sorted from blood, taken in a trial of the OX40 agonist ivuxolimab. The TCR originated in an adult with an advanced solid tumor such as melanoma, head and neck, liver or kidney cancer.

CDR3 nucleotide sequence: TGTGCCAGCAGCGTAGGGACTCGGCTCGTCAATGAGCAGTTCTTC. This codes for CASSVGTRLVNEQFF. This sequence joins TRBV9 and TRBJ2-1; possibly TRBD2 for D (5 bases). Germline lookup yields CDR1 SGDLS and CDR2 YYNGEE. Trimming cost V 0 bases and J 6 bases, with 13 bases left between them. The CDR3 has 15 residues.